A selection of T cell receptor beta chains follows, all from one sample in a study of technical replicates of blood from a handful of donors. Assay: immunoSEQ multiplex PCR; the TCRdb copy retains only in-frame clones and omits some. The sample shows about 72,000 clones, roughly 96% of them seen only once. Sequences were obtained from T cells isolated from PBMCs. The receptors shown here come from a human donor in good health. The CDR3 runs from the conserved cysteine through the conserved F or W. A D gene is named only where the DNA matches it firmly. Part of the rows lack a size; the others show once, few, many or a class for expanded clones.

size: .
J: TRBJ1-2
D: .
V: TRBV28
CDR3: CASSSGDRYLNYGYTF
DNA: TGTGCCAGCAGTTCAGGGGACCGATATTTAAACTATGGCTACACCTTC

size: once
J: TRBJ2-7
D: TRBD2
V: TRBV2
CDR3: CASTTSGRDYEQYF
DNA: TGTGCCAGCACTACGAGCGGGAGGGACTACGAGCAGTACTTC

size: .
J: TRBJ2-7
D: TRBD2
V: TRBV6-1
CDR3: CASSRLAGTQEQYF
DNA: TGTGCCAGCAGTCGACTAGCGGGGACCCAGGAGCAGTACTTC

size: .
J: TRBJ1-2
D: .
V: TRBV7-3
CDR3: CASSFRTDTNYGYTF
DNA: TGTGCCAGCAGCTTCCGAACGGACACTAACTATGGCTACACCTTC

size: .
J: TRBJ2-7
D: TRBD2
V: TRBV5-1
CDR3: CASSLSGGRSYEQYF
DNA: TGCGCCAGCAGCTTGTCGGGGGGGAGGTCCTACGAGCAGTACTTC

size: .
J: TRBJ1-4
D: .
V: TRBV6-6
CDR3: CASSKQGPTNEKLFF
DNA: TGTGCCAGCAGCAAGCAGGGGCCAACTAATGAAAAACTGTTTTTT

size: .
J: TRBJ1-5
D: .
V: TRBV4-1
CDR3: CASSQELRQPQHF
DNA: TGCGCCAGCAGCCAAGAGTTACGGCAGCCCCAGCATTTT

size: .
J: TRBJ1-2
D: TRBD1
V: TRBV14
CDR3: CASSPLPGQGGYGYTF
DNA: TGTGCCAGCAGCCCCCTACCGGGACAGGGTGGCTATGGCTACACCTTC

size: .
J: TRBJ2-7
D: .
V: TRBV19
CDR3: CASSIFGADYEQYF
DNA: TGTGCCAGTAGTATCTTTGGGGCAGACTACGAGCAGTACTTC

size: .
J: TRBJ2-2
D: TRBD2
V: TRBV18
CDR3: CASSPWTSGPNTGELFF
DNA: TGTGCCAGCTCACCTTGGACTAGCGGGCCCAACACCGGGGAGCTGTTTTTT

size: .
J: TRBJ2-7
D: .
V: TRBV28
CDR3: CASSLRPGEQYF
DNA: TGTGCCAGCAGTCTCCGTCCGGGCGAGCAGTACTTC

size: .
J: TRBJ2-4
D: TRBD2
V: TRBV5-1
CDR3: CASSSGLAGNIQYF
DNA: TGCGCCAGCAGCTCCGGACTAGCAGGGAACATTCAGTACTTC

size: .
J: TRBJ2-3
D: .
V: TRBV5-4
CDR3: CASSPTLAFRDGDTQYF
DNA: TGTGCCAGCAGCCCTACCTTAGCCTTCAGAGACGGAGATACGCAGTATTTT

size: .
J: TRBJ2-2
D: TRBD1
V: TRBV5-1
CDR3: CASSLGGQRSGELFF
DNA: TGCGCCAGCAGCTTGGGGGGACAGCGGTCCGGGGAGCTGTTTTTT

size: once
J: TRBJ1-2
D: .
V: TRBV2
CDR3: CASSEQTGPIGYTF
DNA: TGTGCCAGCAGTGAACAAACAGGGCCTATTGGCTACACCTTC

size: .
J: TRBJ2-1
D: TRBD2
V: TRBV5-1
CDR3: CASSLRLAGGDEQFF
DNA: TGCGCCAGCAGCTTGAGACTAGCCGGTGGTGATGAGCAGTTCTTC

size: .
J: TRBJ2-7
D: TRBD2
V: TRBV6-5
CDR3: CASSYSQAGSSYEQYF
DNA: TGTGCCAGCAGTTACTCTCAAGCGGGGAGCTCCTACGAGCAGTACTTC

size: .
J: TRBJ1-2
D: TRBD1
V: TRBV28
CDR3: CASRDYPGQGYF
DNA: TGTGCCAGCAGAGACTACCCGGGACAGGGTTACTTC

size: once
J: TRBJ2-7
D: .
V: TRBV5-4
CDR3: CASTYDGESYEQYF
DNA: TGTGCCAGCACCTATGATGGGGAGTCCTACGAGCAGTACTTC

size: few
J: TRBJ1-1
D: .
V: TRBV19
CDR3: CASSIEAYTEAFF
DNA: TGTGCCAGTAGTATCGAGGCCTACACTGAAGCTTTCTTT

size: .
J: TRBJ1-2
D: .
V: TRBV16
CDR3: CASSQVASYGYTF
DNA: TGTGCCAGCAGCCAAGTCGCTAGCTATGGCTACACCTTC

size: .
J: TRBJ1-3
D: TRBD1
V: TRBV28
CDR3: CASSLFGQGHGNTIYF
DNA: TGTGCCAGCAGTTTGTTTGGACAGGGTCATGGAAACACCATATATTTT

size: .
J: TRBJ1-2
D: TRBD1
V: TRBV18
CDR3: CASSLGQGSVDGYTF
DNA: TGTGCCAGCTCACTCGGACAGGGTTCAGTAGATGGCTACACCTTC

size: .
J: TRBJ1-3
D: .
V: TRBV7-3
CDR3: CASSLDSSYGNTIYF
DNA: TGTGCCAGCAGCTTAGACAGCAGTTATGGAAACACCATATATTTT

size: .
J: TRBJ2-3
D: TRBD2
V: TRBV7-9
CDR3: CASSLGTRATDTQYF
DNA: TGTGCCAGCAGCCTCGGGACTAGGGCCACAGATACGCAGTATTTT

size: once
J: TRBJ1-5
D: .
V: TRBV7-8
CDR3: CASSQTGYNQPQHF
DNA: TGTGCCAGCAGCCAAACAGGATACAATCAGCCCCAGCATTTT

size: .
J: TRBJ2-3
D: TRBD2
V: TRBV5-1
CDR3: CASSLARTSADTQYF
DNA: TGCGCCAGCAGCTTGGCCCGGACTAGCGCAGATACGCAGTATTTT

size: .
J: TRBJ2-5
D: TRBD1
V: TRBV5-1
CDR3: CASSPGTGTGETQYF
DNA: TGCGCCAGCAGCCCGGGGACAGGCACAGGGGAGACCCAGTACTTC

size: .
J: TRBJ1-1
D: TRBD1
V: TRBV5-4
CDR3: CASSLDREAFF
DNA: TGTGCCAGCAGCCTGGACAGGGAGGCTTTCTTT

size: .
J: TRBJ2-7
D: TRBD1
V: TRBV19
CDR3: CASMPGTGQYEQYF
DNA: TGTGCCAGTATGCCCGGGACAGGGCAATACGAGCAGTACTTC

size: .
J: TRBJ2-5
D: TRBD1
V: TRBV10-1
CDR3: CASSESPVQGYQETQYF
DNA: TGCGCCAGCAGTGAATCTCCCGTACAGGGGTACCAAGAGACCCAGTACTTC

size: .
J: TRBJ1-2
D: .
V: TRBV4-2
CDR3: CASSQENSYGYTF
DNA: TGTGCCAGCAGCCAAGAAAATAGCTATGGCTACACCTTC

size: .
J: TRBJ1-6
D: .
V: TRBV7-3
CDR3: CASSLWGRHNSPLHF
DNA: TGTGCCAGCAGCTTATGGGGCAGGCATAATTCACCCCTCCACTTT

size: .
J: TRBJ1-5
D: .
V: TRBV30
CDR3: CAWSVSENQPQHF
DNA: TGTGCCTGGAGTGTAAGTGAGAATCAGCCCCAGCATTTT

size: .
J: TRBJ2-3
D: .
V: TRBV27
CDR3: CASSSPQDSTDTQYF
DNA: TGTGCCAGCAGTTCCCCCCAGGATAGCACAGATACGCAGTATTTT

size: .
J: TRBJ1-1
D: TRBD1
V: TRBV5-4
CDR3: CASSRGQGAKGEAFF
DNA: TGTGCCAGCAGCCGGGGACAGGGGGCGAAAGGGGAAGCTTTCTTT

size: once
J: TRBJ2-3
D: TRBD1
V: TRBV28
CDR3: CASGDRVNTQYF
DNA: TGTGCCAGCGGGGACAGGGTGAATACGCAGTATTTT

size: .
J: TRBJ2-3
D: TRBD2
V: TRBV6-1
CDR3: CASSEATSGGPTDTQYF
DNA: TGTGCCAGCAGTGAAGCCACTAGCGGGGGCCCCACAGATACGCAGTATTTT

size: .
J: TRBJ1-1
D: .
V: TRBV15
CDR3: CATLTDQQVAFF
DNA: TGTGCCACCCTGACCGATCAGCAGGTCGCTTTCTTT

size: .
J: TRBJ2-7
D: TRBD2
V: TRBV27
CDR3: CASSLKASGGTFYEQYF
DNA: TGTGCCAGCAGTTTAAAGGCTAGCGGGGGGACATTCTACGAGCAGTACTTC

size: .
J: TRBJ2-3
D: .
V: TRBV5-4
CDR3: CASSFGLGGADTQYF
DNA: TGTGCCAGCAGCTTCGGTTTAGGGGGGGCAGATACGCAGTATTTT

size: .
J: TRBJ2-7
D: .
V: TRBV6-4
CDR3: CASSEFHRNRSYEQYF
DNA: TGTGCCAGCAGTGAATTTCACAGGAATCGTTCCTACGAGCAGTACTTC

size: .
J: TRBJ2-3
D: TRBD2
V: TRBV2
CDR3: CASRRTSGGGDTQYF
DNA: TGTGCCAGCAGAAGGACTAGCGGGGGGGGAGATACGCAGTATTTT

size: .
J: TRBJ1-2
D: .
V: TRBV5-6
CDR3: CASSSRMGGYTF
DNA: TGTGCCAGCAGCTCGAGGATGGGTGGCTACACCTTC

size: .
J: TRBJ2-1
D: TRBD2
V: TRBV7-9
CDR3: CASRLQAGEVSNEQFF
DNA: TGTGCCAGCAGGCTTCAAGCGGGAGAGGTCTCAAATGAGCAGTTCTTC

size: .
J: TRBJ2-4
D: TRBD1
V: TRBV5-1
CDR3: CASSLGGTENIQYF
DNA: TGCGCCAGCAGCTTGGGAGGGACAGAAAACATTCAGTACTTC

size: .
J: TRBJ1-1
D: .
V: TRBV2
CDR3: CASSVKGVPSREAFF
DNA: TGTGCCAGCAGTGTAAAAGGGGTCCCCTCAAGGGAAGCTTTCTTT

size: .
J: TRBJ1-5
D: .
V: TRBV11-2
CDR3: CASSLGHDNQPQHF
DNA: TGTGCCAGCAGCTTAGGACATGACAATCAGCCCCAGCATTTT

size: .
J: TRBJ1-1
D: TRBD1
V: TRBV10-1
CDR3: CASITGTGQGQAFF
DNA: TGCGCCAGCATCACCGGAACCGGACAGGGACAAGCTTTCTTT

size: .
J: TRBJ2-3
D: TRBD2
V: TRBV5-1
CDR3: CASRPGLAGTTDTQYF
DNA: TGCGCCAGCAGGCCTGGACTAGCGGGGACCACAGATACGCAGTATTTT